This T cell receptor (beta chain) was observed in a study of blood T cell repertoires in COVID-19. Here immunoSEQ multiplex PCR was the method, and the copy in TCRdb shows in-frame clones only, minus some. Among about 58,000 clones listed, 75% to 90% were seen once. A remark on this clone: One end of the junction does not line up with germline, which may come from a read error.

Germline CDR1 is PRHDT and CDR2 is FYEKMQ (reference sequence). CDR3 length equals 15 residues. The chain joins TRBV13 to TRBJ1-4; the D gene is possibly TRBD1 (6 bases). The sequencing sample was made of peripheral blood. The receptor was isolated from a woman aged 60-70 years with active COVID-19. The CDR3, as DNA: TGTGCCAGCAGCTCCCGGGACACAACTAATGAGAAACTGTTTTTT. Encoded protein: CASSSRDTTNEKLFF.